This TCR beta chain emerged from a study of blood T cells in healthy people across ages. Study-wide background: About one barcoded beta molecule was captured per two T cells (by template switching).

The CDR3 extends over 14 amino acids. Deletions cut 1 base from V and 0 bases from J, with 7 bases between. Per germline, CDR1 SGDLS and CDR2 YYNGEE. It was with a sample-barcoded 5' primer and a J-beta primer mix that a second PCR of about 6 to 12 cycles was run. TCRdb re-called the 5' RACE reads with MiXCR, one entry per CDR3 protein. The data show about 930,000 distinct CDR3 sequences, with 25% to 30% seen just once and more than 8.5% held by the top ten. This clonotype was observed at least ten times. The antigen is unknown. Study outcomes and limitations: With age, beta diversity per million T cells declined roughly linearly, significantly by approximately 40.

These data were also reused for a study on T cells of mothers and their children.

The rearrangement links TRBV9 to TRBJ1-1; D is perhaps TRBD1 (6 bases). Material: blood. This TCR came from a woman between 40 and 55 years old in good health. The CDR3 region is CASSVTGLNTEAFF. The CDR3, as DNA: TGTGCCAGCAGCGTAACAGGGTTGAACACTGAAGCTTTCTTT.